These 26 T cell receptor beta chains originate from one sample sequenced in a study of T cell responses to AZD1222 COVID-19 vaccine. Repertoires were generated with immunoSEQ multiplex PCR, while TCRdb's copy carries only in-frame clones and drops some. The table has some 110,000 clones, 92% seen once. The starting material was peripheral blood, obtained 28 days after the second AZD1222 dose. These receptors originate from an adult who received the AZD1222 COVID-19 vaccine.

The chain couples TRBV6-5 to TRBJ2-7; 10 bases match TRBD2. Trimming removed 2 bases from V and 2 bases from J; junction bases left unmatched: 6. The germline CDR1 and CDR2 sequences are MNHEY and SVGAGI. CDR3 length equals 16 residues. As DNA, the CDR3 is TGTGCCAGCAGTTACAAGACTAGCGGGTTTACCTACGAGCAGTACTTC. Protein: CASSYKTSGFTYEQYF.

The chain carries TRBV15 and TRBJ1-5; 8 nucleotides line up with TRBD1. With V trimmed by 0 bases and J by 9 bases, 7 bases remained unmatched. CDR3 length: 15 residues. The germline V gene encodes CDR1 LNHNV and CDR2 YYDKDF (reference sequence). The CDR3 DNA is TGTGCCACCAGCAGAGATCCGGACAGGGTTTCGCCCCAGCATTTT. Translated: CATSRDPDRVSPQHF.

V usage is TRBV15 and J usage is TRBJ2-6; 13 bases are a match to TRBD2. Germline values: CDR1 LNHNV, CDR2 YYDKDF (reference sequence). The CDR3 has 20 residues. Unmatched junction bases numbered 8, after V lost 0 bases and J lost 3 bases. CDR3: CATSRDRVGLAGVGANVLTF. The CDR3, as DNA: TGTGCCACCAGCAGAGATAGGGTCGGACTAGCGGGAGTTGGGGCCAACGTCCTGACTTTC.

This rearrangement joins TRBV18 to TRBJ1-1, with D perhaps TRBD1 (6 bases). This CDR3 has 14 amino acids. Per germline, CDR1 KGHSH and CDR2 LQKENI. V was pared by 6 bases and J by 3 bases, with 14 bases between. The DNA of the CDR3 is TGTGCCAGCTCGCATAGGGGGGGGGACACTGAAGCTTTCTTT. Protein sequence: CASSHRGGDTEAFF.

This chain links TRBV7-9 with TRBJ2-3; 8 bases match TRBD2. This CDR3 is built from 18 residues. V lost 1 base and J lost 1; bases outside the gene matches: 10. Germline loops: CDR1 SEHNR, CDR2 FQNEAQ (reference sequence). CDR3 bases: TGTGCCAGCAGCTTAGGAGGGAGTAGGCGGGAGGGCACAGATACGCAGTATTTT. Its protein product is CASSLGGSRREGTDTQYF.

This chain connects TRBV4-1 to TRBJ2-7, with TRBD1 as a possible D gene (6 bases). Germline assignment: CDR1 MGHRA and CDR2 YSYEKL. This CDR3 spans 15 amino acids. V was shortened by 0 bases and J by 4 bases, with 13 bases between the two germline ends. The CDR3 nucleotides are TGCGCCAGCAGCCAAGATCCCGGGACACAGTACGAGCAGTACTTC. Amino acids: CASSQDPGTQYEQYF.

The CDR3 region is CASSLASAYQETQYF. DNA of the CDR3: TGTGCCAGCAGCTTGGCATCAGCGTACCAAGAGACCCAGTACTTC. The J gene is TRBJ2-5, the V gene TRBV5-4; D unresolved. CDR1 and CDR2 (germline): SGHNT, YYREEE (reference sequence). CDR3 length equals 15 residues. V was clipped by 0 bases and J by 0 bases, with 9 bases between them. Supplemented by reference TRBV5-4 and TRBJ2-5, the full variable domain reads ETGVTQSPTHLIKTRGQQVTLRCSSQSGHNTVSWYQQALGQGPQFIFQYYREEENGRGNFPPRFSGLQFPNYSSELNVNALELDDSALYLCASSLASAYQETQYFGPGTRLLVL.

This chain's CDR3 is CASTPSGSKYEQYF. The CDR3 DNA reads as TGTGCCAGCACCCCAAGCGGGAGCAAATACGAGCAGTACTTC. The chain uses TRBV7-9 and TRBJ2-7, with 8 bases matching TRBD2. Germline V CDR1 and CDR2: SEHNR, FQNEAQ (reference sequence). The CDR3 is 14 amino acids. Trimming removed 7 bases from V and 4 bases from J; junction bases left unmatched: 9.

The chain is built from TRBV5-8 and TRBJ1-6, with D possibly being TRBD1 (5 bases). In germline, CDR1 is SGHTS, CDR2 YDEGEE. The CDR3 runs to 15 residues. Between the trimmed V and J ends, which lost 4 bases and 10 bases, there was a span of 18 bases. This CDR3 is CASSPDRDGGSPLHF. The DNA of the CDR3 is TGTGCCAGCAGCCCGGACCGAGACGGGGGGTCACCCCTCCACTTT. Variable domain in full (rest from reference TRBV5-8 and TRBJ1-6): EAGVTQSPTHLIKTRGQQATLRCSPISGHTSVYWYQQALGLGLQFLLWYDEGEERNRGNFPPRFSGRQFPNYSSELNVNALELEDSALYLCASSPDRDGGSPLHFGNGTRLTVT.

The V gene is TRBV6-2 or TRBV6-3, the J gene TRBJ2-7; D not resolved. This CDR3 has 12 residues. Trimming left V 4 bases short and J 6 bases short, with 10 bases between. Germline assignment: CDR1 MNHEY and CDR2 SVGEGT. The CDR3 sequence: CASSLKLTEQYF. The DNA for the CDR3 is TGTGCCAGCAGTTTAAAGCTTACCGAGCAGTACTTC.

The rearrangement links TRBV5-4 to TRBJ1-2; TRBD1 aligns across 8 bases. CDR3 size: 15 residues. Germline CDR1 reads SGHNT; CDR2 reads YYREEE (reference sequence). J gave up 4 bases and V 7 bases, and 12 bases lay outside the gene matches. CDR3 protein: CASQTAGGPIYGYTF. As DNA, the CDR3 is TGTGCCAGCCAAACCGCAGGGGGCCCGATCTATGGCTACACCTTC.

The chain uses TRBV27 and TRBJ2-7, with 9 nucleotides matching TRBD1. The CDR3 contains 15 residues. With V trimmed by 2 bases and J by 7 bases, 9 bases remained unmatched. Germline CDR1 and CDR2: MNHEY and SMNVEV (reference sequence). CDR3 loop: CASSLLYRGPGEQYF. DNA for the CDR3: TGTGCCAGCAGTTTACTCTACAGGGGGCCGGGGGAGCAGTACTTC.

This chain uses TRBV2 with TRBJ1-6; no reliable D call. V lost 1 base and J lost 5, with 9 bases in between. CDR1 and CDR2 from the germline V gene are SNHLY and FYNNEI. This CDR3 comprises 15 residues. CDR3 sequence reads: CASSEGGSHNSPLHF. The DNA of the CDR3 is TGTGCCAGCAGTGAAGGCGGCAGTCATAATTCACCCCTCCACTTT.

V and J are TRBV7-3 and TRBJ2-7, with 12 bases that match TRBD2. With 1 base clipped from V and 6 bases from J, the junction kept 7 bases outside the gene matches. This CDR3 is 16 amino acids long. The germline V gene encodes CDR1 SGHTA and CDR2 FQGTGA. The CDR3 here is CASSLKGPSGRGEQYF. For the CDR3, the DNA is TGTGCCAGCAGCTTAAAGGGCCCTAGCGGGAGGGGCGAGCAGTACTTC.

This clone was observed a few times. The CDR3 DNA sequence: TGTGCCAGCAACGGACTTACCCCTCCTGGAAACACCATATATTTT. Its translation: CASNGLTPPGNTIYF. The chain carries TRBV11-2 and TRBJ1-3; D is ambiguous. The CDR3 has 15 amino acids. The V gene lost 7 bases and the J gene lost 2 bases, with 15 bases spanning the gap. CDR1 and CDR2 (germline): SGHAT, FQNNGV.

V usage is TRBV28 and J usage is TRBJ2-3; D remains unclear. CDR1 is MDHEN and CDR2 is SYDVKM in the germline V gene. This CDR3 has 13 residues. Trimming shortened V by 8 bases and J by 2 bases, and 11 bases separated the two germline ends. CDR3 protein: CASDRSPTDTQYF. CDR3 nucleotide sequence: TGTGCCAGCGACCGGAGTCCCACAGATACGCAGTATTTT.

The chain carries TRBV27 and TRBJ1-6; the D gene is possibly TRBD1 (5 bases). V was shortened by 2 bases and J by 15 bases, with 14 bases between the two germline ends. The CDR3 has 13 residues. CDR1 is MNHEY, CDR2 SMNVEV, per germline (reference sequence). CDR3: CASSLKNRGDLHF. CDR3 nucleotide sequence: TGTGCCAGCAGTTTAAAAAACCGAGGGGACCTCCACTTT.

J is TRBJ2-5 and V is TRBV25-1; TRBD2 agrees at 12 bases. This CDR3 spans 16 amino acids. CDR1 is MGHDK, CDR2 SYGVNS, per germline. V gave up 6 bases and J gave up 4 bases; unmatched junction bases: 9. The CDR3 loop reads CASSVTSGSKRETQYF. DNA of the CDR3: TGTGCCAGCAGCGTGACTAGCGGGAGTAAACGAGAGACCCAGTACTTC. Full variable domain (rest looked up from reference TRBV25-1 and TRBJ2-5): EADIYQTPRYLVIGTGKKITLECSQTMGHDKMYWYQQDPGMELHLIHYSYGVNSTEKGDLSSESTVSRIRTEHFPLTLESARPSHTSQYLCASSVTSGSKRETQYFGPGTRLLVL.

This chain joins TRBV6-5 and TRBJ2-1; TRBD1 aligns across 10 bases. J lost 6 bases, V lost 2 bases, and 7 bases had no gene match. The CDR3 is made up of 16 amino acids. Germline lookup yields CDR1 MNHEY and CDR2 SVGAGI. CDR3 sequence (DNA): TGTGCCAGCAGTTACCTTACGACAGGGGGCTTCAATGAGCAGTTCTTC. Amino acids: CASSYLTTGGFNEQFF.

In DNA form, the CDR3 reads TGTGCCAGCAGTACCATTGACAGGGGAGACACTGAAGCTTTCTTT. It translates to CASSTIDRGDTEAFF. The chain links TRBV28 to TRBJ1-1, with 8 bases matching TRBD1. The CDR3 extends over 15 amino acids. The V segment lost 5 bases and the J segment 3 bases; nucleotides outside the gene matches: 8. Germline V gene data show CDR1 as MDHEN and CDR2 as SYDVKM.

The chain uses TRBV2 and TRBJ2-7, with D possibly TRBD2 on 6 matching bases. From germline, CDR1 is SNHLY and CDR2 FYNNEI. This CDR3 has 24 amino acids. Trimming pared 10 bases from V and 1 base from J, leaving 47 bases between. The CDR3 DNA reads as TGTGCCACTCTTGCGACCAATGATTTCCTCAGCAATTGGGAGGCCATACCCCAATCCTACGAGCAGTACTTC. Amino acids: CATLATNDFLSNWEAIPQSYEQYF.

As regards this clone: A junction boundary mismatches the germline segment, possibly from a read error. V is TRBV6-5 and J is TRBJ2-5; no firm D call. The CDR3 spans 14 residues. Germline V gene data show CDR1 as MNHEY and CDR2 as SVGAGI. The CDR3: CASSSGLPQGTQYF. Written as DNA, the CDR3 is TGTGCCAGCAGTTCCGGCCTCCCCCAAGGGACCCAGTACTTC.

This chain connects TRBV25-1 to TRBJ2-3; D is uncertain. V dropped 6 bases and J dropped 5 bases, with 15 bases sitting between them. The CDR3 spans 14 residues. Germline CDR1 is MGHDK and CDR2 is SYGVNS. The DNA of the CDR3 is TGTGCCAGCAGCCCGAGGCTAGTGGGAGATACGCAGTATTTT. Amino acids: CASSPRLVGDTQYF.

This chain connects TRBV18 to TRBJ1-1, with D tentatively TRBD1 (5 bases). CDR3 length equals 15 residues. Germline lookup yields CDR1 KGHSH and CDR2 LQKENI. V gave up 3 bases and J gave up 0 bases, with 11 bases separating them. This chain's CDR3 is CASSPVTGMNTEAFF. DNA of the CDR3: TGTGCCAGCTCACCCGTTACAGGCATGAACACTGAAGCTTTCTTT.

This sequence joins TRBV7-9 and TRBJ2-7; D is ambiguous. The CDR3 has 16 residues. Trimming removed 4 bases at V and 2 bases at J, with 18 bases between. Germline loops: CDR1 SEHNR, CDR2 FQNEAQ (reference sequence). The DNA for the CDR3 is TGTGCCAGCAGCTATGCCGTGAACAGCGTGCCCTACGAGCAGTACTTC. Protein sequence: CASSYAVNSVPYEQYF.

The rearrangement links TRBV7-2 to TRBJ1-5, with D perhaps TRBD1 (6 bases). Germline values: CDR1 SGHTA, CDR2 FQGNSA. Trimming stripped 1 base from V and 0 bases from J, with 19 bases between. CDR3 size: 19 residues. In DNA, the CDR3 is TGTGCCAGCAGCTTAGAATTCGGGTTTGGACAGTATAGCAATCAGCCCCAGCATTTT. This codes for CASSLEFGFGQYSNQPQHF.